This T cell receptor beta chain is drawn from a study of blood T cell repertoires in COVID-19. Study as a whole: The United States, Italy and Spain supplied acute and convalescent COVID-19 samples. PBMCs, B-cell-depleted T cells, or T cells provided the cDNA or gDNA that made up the material.

Per the study methods: Estimation of nucleated cell counts relied on the amplification of reference gene primers. Profiling relied on immunoSEQ multiplex PCR, and the TCRdb table lists in-frame clones only, not all of them. That table is the source of V, J and clone size, and D and trimming were worked out from the DNA. The sample records more than 95,000 clones, roughly 80% being singletons. CDR1 is SGHRS, CDR2 YFSETQ, per germline. The CDR3 runs 15 residues. Losses at the gene ends were 4 bases for V and 2 bases for J; bases not matched to a gene: 6. J is TRBJ2-1 and V is TRBV5-1; 7 positions match TRBD2. Material for sequencing was peripheral blood. This TCR was sampled from a woman between 70 and 85 years old with acute or convalescent COVID-19. The CDR3: CASSPGGSPYNEQFF. In DNA form, the CDR3 reads TGCGCCAGCAGCCCCGGGGGGTCTCCCTACAATGAGCAGTTCTTC. Combining the CDR3 with reference TRBV5-1 and TRBJ2-1 gives the whole variable domain KAGVTQTPRYLIKTRGQQVTLSCSPISGHRSVSWYQQTPGQGLQFLFEYFSETQRNKGNFPGRFSGRQFSNSRSEMNVSTLELGDSALYLCASSPGGSPYNEQFFGPGTRLTVL.